The TCR beta chain under discussion was sequenced for a study of early T cells in non-severe SARS-CoV-2 infection. Study-wide background: Sequencing was performed on bulk RNA from unsorted whole blood, leaving chains unpaired. The study, taken as a whole, reports: Anti-spike CD8 specificities were favored by VDJdb matching, whose results missed private and CD4 specificities.

Researchers attached unique molecular identifiers to individual cDNA molecules. In TCRdb, the 5' RACE reads were re-called with MiXCR into one record per CDR3 protein. This table has tens of thousands of distinct CDR3 sequences, over 4.5% appearing once. This clonotype was counted a few times. Antigen specificity is unknown. This TCR derives from an adult who was a healthcare worker with PCR-confirmed SARS-CoV-2 infection or an uninfected control (not recorded which). Material: whole blood.

CDR3 region: CSAPGNGDRAYEQYF. The CDR3, as DNA: TGCAGCGCTCCAGGAAATGGGGACAGGGCGTACGAGCAGTACTTC. The chain has TRBV29-1 and TRBJ2-7; 9 bases are a match to TRBD1. With 7 bases clipped from V and 4 bases from J, the junction kept 14 bases outside the gene matches. Germline CDR1 and CDR2: SQVTM and ANQGSEA. CDR3 size: 15 residues.